Below, 25 T cell receptor beta chains from the same sample are listed, as sequenced in a study of T cell responses to AZD1222 COVID-19 vaccine. Here immunoSEQ multiplex PCR was the method, and the copy in TCRdb shows in-frame clones only, minus some. The sample consists of 170,000 or so clones, approximately 93% of them appearing once. Sequenced here: peripheral blood, sampled on day 0 of AZD1222 vaccination. Receptor source: an adult in good health.

The chain couples TRBV4-1 to TRBJ2-3; 8 bases are shared with TRBD2. Germline trimming cut 1 base from V and 5 bases from J; bases unmatched to any gene: 5. The germline V gene encodes CDR1 MGHRA and CDR2 YSYEKL. This CDR3 spans 15 amino acids. The CDR3: CASSQAGGPGDTQYF. The CDR3, as DNA: TGCGCCAGCAGCCAAGCGGGGGGGCCTGGAGATACGCAGTATTTT.

The V and J genes are TRBV5-1 and TRBJ1-1, with 7 bases identical to TRBD1. The J segment lost 8 bases and the V segment lost 1 base, leaving 8 bases of the junction unmatched. The germline gives CDR1 SGHRS, CDR2 YFSETQ. This CDR3 is 14 amino acids long. For the CDR3, the DNA is TGCGCCAGCAGCTTGTTATCCCCGACAGGGGAAGCTTTCTTT. Protein sequence: CASSLLSPTGEAFF.

CDR3 in amino acids: CAWSLGWGQMNYGYTF. The CDR3 coding sequence is TGTGCCTGGAGTCTCGGCTGGGGACAAATGAACTATGGCTACACCTTC. V is TRBV30 and J is TRBJ1-2, with D maybe TRBD1 (6 bases). Per germline, CDR1 GTSNPN and CDR2 SVGIG (reference sequence). V lost 2 bases and J 2 bases, leaving 18 bases between the germline ends. The CDR3 contains 16 residues.

This sequence joins TRBV27 and TRBJ1-1; D possibly corresponds to TRBD1 (5 bases). This CDR3 region has 13 residues. Between the trimmed V and J ends, which lost 8 bases and 8 bases, there was a span of 18 bases. Germline V gene sequence: CDR1 MNHEY, CDR2 SMNVEV (reference sequence). The DNA of the CDR3 is TGTGCCAGCCGTCCGGTCGGGGGGTGGGAAGCTTTCTTT. Translating it yields CASRPVGGWEAFF.

This chain uses TRBV30 with TRBJ1-2, with 7 positions matching TRBD1. Germline assignment: CDR1 GTSNPN and CDR2 SVGIG (reference sequence). This CDR3 comprises 13 residues. The V gene end was trimmed by 8 bases and the J gene end by 2 bases; junction bases not matched to a gene: 8. The CDR3 reads CARRTGGNYGYTF. The CDR3 DNA reads as TGTGCCAGACGGACAGGCGGCAACTATGGCTACACCTTC. Supplemented by reference TRBV30 and TRBJ1-2, the full variable domain reads SQTIHQWPATLVQPVGSPLSLECTVEGTSNPNLYWYRQAAGRGLQLLFYSVGIGQISSEVPQNLSASRPQDRQFILSSKKLLLSDSGFYLCARRTGGNYGYTFGSGTRLTVV.

The chain recombines TRBV6-5 with TRBJ1-3; D may be TRBD1 (6 bases). Germline assignment: CDR1 MNHEY and CDR2 SVGAGI. The CDR3 has 16 amino acids. Between the trimmed V and J ends, which lost 0 bases and 0 bases, there was a span of 9 bases. DNA for the CDR3: TGTGCCAGCAGTTACTCCGGACAGAGCTCTGGAAACACCATATATTTT. Amino acid sequence: CASSYSGQSSGNTIYF.

This clone was detected once. This chain connects TRBV16 to TRBJ2-2; weak D call: TRBD2 (6 bases). The CDR3 spans 14 residues. From germline, CDR1 is KGHSY and CDR2 FQNENV. Trimming stripped 4 bases from V and 3 bases from J, with 9 bases between. The CDR3 sequence: CASSLGGYTGELFF. In DNA, the CDR3 is TGTGCCAGCAGCCTCGGGGGATACACCGGGGAGCTGTTTTTT.

This chain connects TRBV5-6 to TRBJ1-2, with 7 bases fitting TRBD1. Germline V lookup: CDR1 SGHDT, CDR2 YYEEEE. The junction had 7 bases not matched to a gene; V was cut back by 4 bases and J by 4 bases. This CDR3 has 14 residues. In DNA form, the CDR3 reads TGTGCCAGCAGCCGTGGACAGGAGATCTATGGCTACACCTTC. This gives the protein CASSRGQEIYGYTF.

V and J are TRBV4-3 and TRBJ1-5, with unresolved D. The V end lost 0 bases, the J end lost 1 base, and 10 bases lay between the germline ends. Germline CDR1 reads LGHNA; CDR2 reads YSLEER. The CDR3 runs to 16 residues. This chain's CDR3 is CASSQDSLGSNQPQHF. The DNA for the CDR3 is TGCGCCAGCAGCCAAGACAGCCTAGGAAGCAATCAGCCCCAGCATTTT.

V gene TRBV5-4 combines with J gene TRBJ2-1, with a possible D match to TRBD2 (6 bases). V lost 0 bases to trimming and J lost 6 bases, with 16 bases between them. This CDR3 has 16 amino acids. The V gene's germline CDR1 is SGHNT and CDR2 YYREEE (reference sequence). CDR3 nucleotide sequence: TGTGCCAGCAGCTTGGGGGAGGCAACCGTACGCAATGAGCAGTTCTTC. Its translation is CASSLGEATVRNEQFF.

The genes are TRBV11-2 and TRBJ2-1, with D tentatively TRBD2 (5 bases). Between the trimmed V and J ends, which lost 5 bases and 10 bases, there was a span of 15 bases. CDR3 length: 13 residues. Germline V gene sequence: CDR1 SGHAT, CDR2 FQNNGV. The CDR3 sequence is CASSIRELGEQFF. The CDR3 nucleotides read TGTGCCAGCAGCATTAGGGAGCTCGGGGAGCAGTTCTTC.

This sequence joins TRBV3-1 (or the pseudogene TRBV3-2) and TRBJ2-1; D is unresolved. This CDR3 region has 14 residues. The germline V and J ends were trimmed by 2 bases and 9 bases, with 14 bases remaining between them. Germline assignment: CDR1 LGHDT and CDR2 YNNKEL (reference sequence). CDR3 sequence (DNA): TGTGCCAGCAGCCAACCTGGACCCTTCGTTGAGCAGTTCTTC. Translation gives CASSQPGPFVEQFF.

V usage is TRBV11-3 and J usage is TRBJ2-3, with no clear D. Germline lookup yields CDR1 SGHNT and CDR2 YENEEA. The CDR3 totals 15 residues. The V end lost 5 bases, the J end lost 6 bases, and 18 bases lay between the germline ends. The CDR3 DNA is TGTGCCAGCAGCAACCGGAGTGTATCAGTGGATACGCAGTATTTT. It encodes CASSNRSVSVDTQYF.

The V and J genes are TRBV5-1 and TRBJ1-4; D possibly corresponds to TRBD1 (6 bases). Trimming removed 4 bases at V and 6 bases at J, with 13 bases between. Germline assignment: CDR1 SGHRS and CDR2 YFSETQ. The CDR3 totals 14 residues. The chain's CDR3 is CASSGGGIDEKLFF. The DNA of the CDR3 is TGCGCCAGCAGCGGAGGGGGGATCGATGAAAAACTGTTTTTT. Together with reference TRBV5-1 and TRBJ1-4, the CDR3 gives the full variable domain: KAGVTQTPRYLIKTRGQQVTLSCSPISGHRSVSWYQQTPGQGLQFLFEYFSETQRNKGNFPGRFSGRQFSNSRSEMNVSTLELGDSALYLCASSGGGIDEKLFFGSGTQLSVL.

The V and J genes are TRBV19 and TRBJ1-1; 8 nucleotides match TRBD1. The V segment lost 6 bases and the J segment 3 bases; nucleotides outside the gene matches: 6. Germline V gives CDR1 LNHDA, CDR2 SQIVND (reference sequence). CDR3 length: 14 amino acids. The chain's CDR3 is CASRFLGQDTEAFF. CDR3 DNA sequence: TGTGCCAGTAGATTCCTGGGACAGGACACTGAAGCTTTCTTT. Full variable domain (missing parts from reference TRBV19 and TRBJ1-1): DGGITQSPKYLFRKEGQNVTLSCEQNLNHDAMYWYRQDPGQGLRLIYYSQIVNDFQKGDIAEGYSVSREKKESFPLTVTSAQKNPTAFYLCASRFLGQDTEAFFGQGTRLTVV.

The chain combines TRBV10-2 with TRBJ2-2; D is unclear. CDR3 length: 16 amino acids. CDR1 and CDR2 from the germline V gene are WSHSY and SAAADI. V lost 4 bases to trimming and J lost 5 bases, with 17 bases between them. The CDR3 loop reads CASSGALFLETGELFF. Written as DNA, the CDR3 is TGCGCCAGCAGTGGGGCCCTTTTTCTGGAGACCGGGGAGCTGTTTTTT.

In its sample, this clone was seen a few times. The rearrangement joins TRBV27 to TRBJ2-7; TRBD1 matches 10 bases. The germline CDR1 and CDR2 sequences are MNHEY and SMNVEV (reference sequence). Germline trimming cut 6 bases from V and 4 bases from J; bases unmatched to any gene: 9. The CDR3 has 15 amino acids. CDR3 nucleotide sequence: TGTGCCAGCAGGGACGGGACAGGGGTCTGGTACGAGCAGTACTTC. As protein: CASRDGTGVWYEQYF.

The DNA for the CDR3 is TGCGCCAGCAGCTCCTTGTTAGCACAGGGGAGCGAGCAGTACTTC. The encoded protein is CASSSLLAQGSEQYF. J is TRBJ2-7 and V is TRBV5-1; 7 bases match TRBD1. Germline V lookup: CDR1 SGHRS, CDR2 YFSETQ. This CDR3 has 15 residues. V dropped 3 bases and J dropped 6; count of bases not matched to a gene: 12.

This chain connects TRBV28 to TRBJ1-2; 7 bases fit TRBD1. V shed 5 bases and J 6 bases; nucleotides not matched to a gene: 6. From germline, CDR1 is MDHEN and CDR2 SYDVKM. CDR3 length equals 13 residues. CDR3 loop: CASSRQGVNGYTF. CDR3 DNA sequence: TGTGCCAGCAGTCGACAGGGAGTAAATGGCTACACCTTC.

This chain connects TRBV7-9 to TRBJ1-2; D ambiguous. Germline V CDR1 and CDR2: SEHNR, FQNEAQ (reference sequence). V lost 5 bases and J lost 6, with 19 bases in between. CDR3 length: 15 amino acids. CDR3 residues: CASSTTRPEGHGYTF. CDR3 in DNA: TGTGCCAGCAGCACCACCCGCCCAGAGGGTCATGGCTACACCTTC. Full variable domain (rest looked up from reference TRBV7-9 and TRBJ1-2): DTGVSQNPRHKITKRGQNVTFRCDPISEHNRLYWYRQTLGQGPEFLTYFQNEAQLEKSRLLSDRFSAERPKGSFSTLEIQRTEQGDSAMYLCASSTTRPEGHGYTFGSGTRLTVV.

The chain couples TRBV5-8 to TRBJ1-4; D may be TRBD1 (5 bases). Looked up from germline, CDR1 is SGHTS and CDR2 is YDEGEE. V dropped 2 bases and J dropped 8 bases, with 7 bases sitting between them. The CDR3 runs to 12 residues. The DNA for the CDR3 is TGTGCCAGCAGCTTAAAGGGGGAAAAACTGTTTTTT. Amino acid sequence: CASSLKGEKLFF.

This chain joins TRBV5-1 and TRBJ1-2; TRBD1 matches at 7 bases. J gave up 3 bases and V 2 bases, and 19 bases lay outside the gene matches. Germline CDR1 and CDR2: SGHRS and YFSETQ. CDR3 length: 19 residues. For the CDR3, the DNA is TGCGCCAGCAGCTTTGGGCTCGGGACAGCAGAGAATGTACACTATGGCTACACCTTC. It specifies CASSFGLGTAENVHYGYTF.

The chain is built from TRBV4-1 and TRBJ2-4; TRBD2 aligns across 7 bases. Germline V gene lookup returns CDR1 MGHRA and CDR2 YSYEKL. The CDR3 totals 17 residues. The V gene end was trimmed by 0 bases and the J gene end by 6 bases; junction bases not matched to a gene: 11. The CDR3 coding sequence is TGCGCCAGCAGCCAAGAGGCAGAGGGCTGGGAGGGAAACATTCAGTACTTC. This codes for CASSQEAEGWEGNIQYF.

V is TRBV7-2 and J is TRBJ1-5, with 9 positions matching TRBD1. Trimming at V came to 4 bases and at J to 6 bases, leaving 7 bases not matched to a gene. Germline-derived CDR1 and CDR2 are SGHTA and FQGNSA. The CDR3 is made up of 15 amino acids. This CDR3 is CASSSGGTGPQPQHF. The CDR3, as DNA: TGTGCCAGCAGCTCAGGCGGGACAGGGCCTCAGCCCCAGCATTTT.

The rearrangement uses TRBV6-1 and TRBJ1-2; D call uncertain. Germline lookup yields CDR1 MNHNS and CDR2 SASEGT. V lost 3 bases and J 5 bases, leaving 16 bases between the germline ends. This CDR3 region has 15 residues. The CDR3 loop is CASSDPPVLMYGYTF. The CDR3 region has the DNA TGTGCCAGCAGTGATCCTCCGGTACTGATGTATGGCTACACCTTC.